This is a list of T cell receptor beta chains from one sample in a study of blood T cell repertoires in COVID-19. TCRdb's copy holds only in-frame clones and misses some; the assay was immunoSEQ multiplex PCR. The sample has over 95,000 clones, 75% to 90% seen once. Material: peripheral blood. These receptors all come from a woman aged 55-70 years with COVID-19, enrolled during active disease. The conserved cysteine and the conserved F or W are not part of the CDR3 here.

TRBV19,TRBJ2-1,ASSKTAGTLYNEQF
TRBV7-3,TRBJ1-1,ASSLTGAENTEAF
TRBV5-1,TRBJ2-5,ASSLAGPVETQY
TRBV4-1,TRBJ1-2,ASSQTLTGGPHGYT
TRBV28,TRBJ1-2,ASSLQNYGYT
TRBV6-2/TRBV6-3,TRBJ2-2,ASSSGRNTGELF
TRBV6-5,TRBJ2-5,ASSRSHPEETQY
TRBV5-1,TRBJ1-2,ASSPRDSSVGYT
TRBV15,TRBJ1-4,ATSRDKTREKLF
TRBV11-2,TRBJ1-5,ASKRTVQPQH
TRBV2,TRBJ2-1,ASSEAPLTGVGYNEQF
TRBV7-9,TRBJ1-6,ASSLEVSSPLH
TRBV5-1,TRBJ2-5,ASSTLGLGVGETQY
TRBV4-3,TRBJ1-1,ASSHAGQPNTEAF
TRBV19,TRBJ1-5,ASQRTGSQPQH
TRBV12-3/TRBV12-4,TRBJ1-2,ASSLRDGNGYT
TRBV18,TRBJ1-2,ASSPIGSAGQVYGYT
TRBV14,TRBJ1-6,ASSQVGSSPLH
TRBV30,TRBJ2-3,AWTGLAGVVDTQY
TRBV3-1/TRBV3-2,TRBJ1-1,ASSRRQGEMNTEAF
TRBV9,TRBJ1-3,ASSVIPVGNTIY
TRBV10-3,TRBJ1-2,AIMSDRENGYT
TRBV14,TRBJ2-1,ASSRLGYEQF
TRBV2,TRBJ1-2,ASRLGGYGYT
TRBV19,TRBJ2-2,ASSTLQVKGELF
TRBV7-8,TRBJ1-1,ASSSTDRGLSEAF
TRBV29-1,TRBJ2-1,SVAGGHLEQF
TRBV7-3,TRBJ1-1,ASSPTRTENTEAF
TRBV27,TRBJ2-2,ASSLSRRRDTGELF
TRBV25-1,TRBJ1-2,ASSEWSGRGYT
TRBV6-5,TRBJ1-4,ASRLDPTQGEKLF
TRBV5-1,TRBJ1-4,ASSSRQGSEKLF
TRBV5-8,TRBJ2-5,ASSLAGVWQETQY
TRBV5-8,TRBJ2-2,ASSRGTGDTGELF
TRBV28,TRBJ2-4,ASSRSQIRQGRAKNIQY
TRBV2,TRBJ2-3,ASYLYEGDTQY
TRBV14,TRBJ2-7,ASSLRTGAGEQY
TRBV7-9,TRBJ1-5,ASSLAGQGRSNQPQH
TRBV20-1,TRBJ1-1,SASFPGGMAF
TRBV10-2,TRBJ1-3,ASSVLGFSGNTIY
TRBV19,TRBJ1-2,ASSILDRENYGYT
TRBV11-2,TRBJ2-3,ASSATSGTDTQY
TRBV3-1/TRBV3-2,TRBJ2-3,ASSRGGIRDTQY
TRBV7-2,TRBJ1-1,ASSFLGAGESTEAF
TRBV6-5,TRBJ1-5,ASSSSGKPQH
TRBV7-3,TRBJ2-2,ASSFSGGELF
TRBV30,TRBJ2-7,AWSVRDFYEQY